This T cell receptor (beta chain) came from a study of beta chain features in type 1 diabetes. General observations from the study: Although PCR might favor shorter templates, it would do so equally in patients and controls. Type 1 diabetes patients had fewer VDJ junction insertions and more deletions.

This clone was counted only a few times. Its specificity is not known. Each sorted fraction was over 98% pure. V was clipped by 6 bases and J by 2 bases; unmatched bases: 7. The CDR3 sequence is 14 residues long. Germline CDR1 is SGDLS and CDR2 is YYNGEE. Expressed TCRB transcripts were sequenced after all isolated RNA was converted to cDNA. Here immunoSEQ multiplex PCR was the method, and the copy in TCRdb shows in-frame clones only, minus some. The table lists roughly 300,000 clones, roughly 15% of them singletons. Input material: central memory CD4+ T cells from blood. The rearrangement joins TRBV9 to TRBJ1-1, with 7 nucleotides matching TRBD1. The source of this sequence is a young man in good health. In DNA, the CDR3 is TGTGCCAGCAATGAGGGGGCTACCAACACTGAAGCTTTCTTT. It translates to CASNEGATNTEAFF.